A selection of T cell receptor beta chains follows, all from one sample in a study of PD-1 blockade in classical Hodgkin lymphoma. The table came from immunoSEQ multiplex PCR; TCRdb's copy has only in-frame clones and leaves some out. Of 20,000 to 30,000 clones listed, roughly 86% are singletons. The input for sequencing was peripheral blood mononuclear cells (PBMCs), taken before the second cycle of nivolumab. The receptors stem from a human donor with classical Hodgkin lymphoma. CDR3s include the opening cysteine and the closing phenylalanine or tryptophan. D genes are given only for firm matches. Size is stated for part of the rows, as once, few or many counts, or as a class when the clone is expanded.

TGCGCCAGCAGCCAAGATGAATTCTCTGGGGCCAACGTCCTGACTTTC CASSQDEFSGANVLTF . TRBJ2-6 . TRBV4-3
TGTGCCTGGAGTGACCCAGGACAGTATAGCAATCAGCCCCAGCATTTT CAWSDPGQYSNQPQHF . TRBJ1-5 . TRBV30
TGTGCCTGGAGTGTGAGCGGGGGTACGCAGTATTTT CAWSVSGGTQYF TRBD2 TRBJ2-3 . TRBV30
TGTGCCAGCTCGCCGGGAAGCACAGATACGCAGTATTTT CASSPGSTDTQYF . TRBJ2-3 once TRBV6-6
TGTGCCAGCAGCCGTCTGACCATGAACTATGGCTACACCTTC CASSRLTMNYGYTF . TRBJ1-2 . TRBV6-5
TGTGCCAGCTCATCGGGACGGGGAAACGAGCAGTACTTC CASSSGRGNEQYF . TRBJ2-7 . TRBV18
TGTGCCAGCAGTGAACCCTGGTACGGTGATCGCCAAGAGACCCAGTACTTC CASSEPWYGDRQETQYF . TRBJ2-5 . TRBV6-1
TGTGCCAGCAGTTCTGGACTAGCGGGGGGGCATATAAATGAGCAGTTCTTC CASSSGLAGGHINEQFF TRBD2 TRBJ2-1 . TRBV27
TGTGCCAGCAGCGAAAGGACTGGAAACACCATATATTTT CASSERTGNTIYF . TRBJ1-3 . TRBV11-2
TGTGCCAGTAGTGCACATAGGAGAAGAGGGCAAGAGACCCAGTACTTC CASSAHRRRGQETQYF . TRBJ2-5 . TRBV19
TGTGCCAGCAGTTTAACCCTTAAAGAGACCCAGTACTTC CASSLTLKETQYF . TRBJ2-5 . TRBV28
TGTGCCAGTAGTATAGATCGAGGAAGCCGGGGAGAGACCCAGTACTTC CASSIDRGSRGETQYF . TRBJ2-5 . TRBV19
TGTGCCAGCAGCTTGGCACTCGTGGGGGCCCAGGGCAATGAGCAGTTCTTC CASSLALVGAQGNEQFF . TRBJ2-1 . TRBV5-5
TGTGCCAGCAGCCCTACGGGACAGGGTGGTGATGTGACAGATACGCAGTATTTT CASSPTGQGGDVTDTQYF TRBD1 TRBJ2-3 . TRBV4-2
TGTGCCAGCTCACGTGAACGGCAGCCCCAGCATTTT CASSRERQPQHF . TRBJ1-5 few TRBV18
TGTGCCAGCAGCGATGTCCCATGGGATACGCAGTATTTT CASSDVPWDTQYF . TRBJ2-3 . TRBV7-3
TGCAGCGTTCGGGGTACAGAGCAGTACTTC CSVRGTEQYF . TRBJ2-7 . TRBV29-1
TGTGCCAGCGAAGGGAGGGGCCATCGGCCCCAGTACTTC CASEGRGHRPQYF TRBD2 TRBJ2-5 . TRBV7-2
TGTGCCTGGAGTCAGAATAGGGGGGTCCAGCCCCAGCATTTT CAWSQNRGVQPQHF . TRBJ1-5 few TRBV30
TGTGCCAGCAGCCAAGAAGAGGGTACAAACCATAATTCACCCCTCCACTTT CASSQEEGTNHNSPLHF . TRBJ1-6 . TRBV4-2
TGCGCCAGCAGCCAAGATGTAGAGACTAACTATGGCTACACCTTC CASSQDVETNYGYTF . TRBJ1-2 . TRBV4-3
TGTGCCAGTAGTACCCGGACAGGAGATTCACCCCTCCACTTT CASSTRTGDSPLHF TRBD1 TRBJ1-6 . TRBV19
TGTGCCAGCAGCCGGGGAAAGGGGGCAGCGAACACCATATATTTT CASSRGKGAANTIYF TRBD1 TRBJ1-3 . TRBV7-2
TGTGCCAGCAGTCCATTTGCCGAGGGTGGAGAGCAGTACTTC CASSPFAEGGEQYF . TRBJ2-7 . TRBV6-5
TGCAGCGTAGCAGGGGTGGGCACTGAAGCTTTCTTT CSVAGVGTEAFF . TRBJ1-1 few TRBV29-1
TGCGCCAGCAGCTTCCTCTCCTACCCGGCACGGACTGAAGCTTTCTTT CASSFLSYPARTEAFF . TRBJ1-1 . TRBV5-1
TGTGCCAGCAGTTTAGGGGACGTGGCAGGGAATGGCTACACCTTC CASSLGDVAGNGYTF . TRBJ1-2 . TRBV28
TGTGCCAGCCGAACGGGCAACACCGGGGAGCTGTTTTTT CASRTGNTGELFF . TRBJ2-2 . TRBV7-8
TGTGCCAGCAGCCTAACGGGGAGCACAGATACGCAGTATTTT CASSLTGSTDTQYF . TRBJ2-3 once TRBV7-3
TGCGCCAGCAGCCGGGGCCGTACGCAGTATTTT CASSRGRTQYF . TRBJ2-3 . TRBV4-3
TGTGCCAGTAGTATCGGCAGGGGCGATTTATCCTACGAGCAGTACTTC CASSIGRGDLSYEQYF . TRBJ2-7 . TRBV19
TGTGCCAGCAGCCAAGTGGGGGAAGGAGACTATGGCTACACCTTC CASSQVGEGDYGYTF . TRBJ1-2 . TRBV4-2
TGCGCCAGCAGCCAAGATGGACAGTTCAGTACCTATAATTCACCCCTCCACTTT CASSQDGQFSTYNSPLHF . TRBJ1-6 . TRBV4-3
TGCGCCAGCAGCCATGTTAACCTCGTCTACTACGATGAGCAGTTCTTC CASSHVNLVYYDEQFF . TRBJ2-1 . TRBV4-1
TGTGCCAGTAGTATCCTAGGGGGCTATCAGCCCCAGCATTTT CASSILGGYQPQHF TRBD1 TRBJ1-5 . TRBV19
TGCGCCAGCAGCCAAGAAGTGTCACAGGGAGTCTTCGCCGGGGAGCTGTTTTTT CASSQEVSQGVFAGELFF . TRBJ2-2 . TRBV4-3
TGTGCCAGCAGCGTAGTCCCTCACAGCAGCACAGATACGCAGTATTTT CASSVVPHSSTDTQYF . TRBJ2-3 once TRBV9
TGTGCCAGTAGTCCCCCGGAGAGAGCTAACTATGGCTACACCTTC CASSPPERANYGYTF . TRBJ1-2 . TRBV19
TGTGCCAGCAGCCAGCTGCGCATAAGGCAGGTCCCTTACAATGAGCAGTTCTTC CASSQLRIRQVPYNEQFF . TRBJ2-1 few TRBV14
TGTGCCAGCAGCATACGGGAGAACACTGAAGCTTTCTTT CASSIRENTEAFF . TRBJ1-1 few TRBV6-5
TGTGCCAGCAGGAAACAGGGGGTGAACACTGAAGCTTTCTTT CASRKQGVNTEAFF TRBD1 TRBJ1-1 . TRBV27
TGTGCCAGCAGCCGAGCCCTAGCGGGGGGGCCGACAGATACGCAGTATTTT CASSRALAGGPTDTQYF TRBD2 TRBJ2-3 . TRBV4-2
TGTGCCAGCAGTGATGTCCGGGACAGGGAAGAGACCCAGTACTTC CASSDVRDREETQYF TRBD1 TRBJ2-5 . TRBV2
TGTGCCAGCAGCTTAGGCACCTACCTAGCGGGGGATCTTATTGAGCAGTTCTTC CASSLGTYLAGDLIEQFF TRBD2 TRBJ2-1 . TRBV7-6
TGTGCCAGCAGCGACGCCGGGACTAGAACCTACAATGAGCAGTTCTTC CASSDAGTRTYNEQFF TRBD2 TRBJ2-1 . TRBV5-4
TGCGCCAGCAGCCAACCTAGGGACGATCAGCCCCAGCATTTT CASSQPRDDQPQHF . TRBJ1-5 . TRBV4-1
TGTGCCAGCAGCTTGGAGGGACAACACACCGGGGAGCTGTTTTTT CASSLEGQHTGELFF . TRBJ2-2 . TRBV5-5
TGTGCCTGGAGTGTAGGACTTAAGGTCAAAAACATTCAGTACTTC CAWSVGLKVKNIQYF . TRBJ2-4 . TRBV30
TGTGCCAGCAGCCCTTCCGGGACAGGGGTCACCGGGGAGCTGTTTTTT CASSPSGTGVTGELFF TRBD1 TRBJ2-2 . TRBV28
TGTGCCAGCAGCTTCCGGGACAGGGGAAACAATGAGCAGTTCTTC CASSFRDRGNNEQFF TRBD1 TRBJ2-1 . TRBV7-9
TGTGCCAGCAGCCCCGGTCTGATTGGACAGGGGTCCTACGAGCAGTACTTC CASSPGLIGQGSYEQYF TRBD1 TRBJ2-7 . TRBV27
TGTGCCAGCAGTTACTCTTTTAACACCGGGGAGCTGTTTTTT CASSYSFNTGELFF . TRBJ2-2 . TRBV6-6
TGTGCCAGCAGCCTTTCGTCAGGGTACACTGAAGCTTTCTTT CASSLSSGYTEAFF . TRBJ1-1 once TRBV7-2
TGCGCCAGCAGCCAAGATTATCGTGGGGGCAGCGAGCAGTACTTC CASSQDYRGGSEQYF . TRBJ2-7 . TRBV4-3
TGTGCCAGCAGCCAGACCCGGATCTATGGCTACACCTTC CASSQTRIYGYTF . TRBJ1-2 . TRBV6-5
TGTGCCAGCAGGGGTCCGACTAGCGGGGGGTGGGAGTTCTTC CASRGPTSGGWEFF TRBD2 TRBJ2-1 . TRBV6-1
TGTGCCAGCAGCCGCGGGACAACTATGGGCTATAATTCACCCCTCCACTTT CASSRGTTMGYNSPLHF . TRBJ1-6 . TRBV7-2